Described below is a single T cell receptor (beta chain) sequence and its context. What it binds is unknown. The data belong to a study of cytomegalovirus exposure and HLA in healthy donors. Study observations and caveats: Some V segments could not be told apart, so they were left out, TRBV6-2 and TRBV6-3 among them. In a later analysis, the majority of CMV-associated beta chains seemingly showed HLA restriction.

This CDR3 spans 13 amino acids. From germline, CDR1 is SGHVS and CDR2 FQNEAQ. V was pared by 4 bases and J by 13 bases, with 6 bases of the junction left unmatched. 13 Jbeta primers and 60 Vbeta primers were used for the PCR. Measured with immunoSEQ multiplex PCR; TCRdb has only the in-frame clones, and not every one. Of 150,000 to 200,000 clones in the sample, 60% to 85% were seen once. The rearrangement joins TRBV7-8 to TRBJ1-4; TRBD1 matches at 10 bases. The receptor was derived from a woman aged 25 to 39 in good health and CMV-seronegative. Sequenced material: PBMCs. CDR3 region: CASSSFGQGGLFF. The CDR3 DNA reads TGTGCCAGCAGCTCTTTCGGACAGGGGGGACTGTTTTTT.